One and the same sample provided the 23 T cell receptor beta chains below, sequenced in a study of cytomegalovirus exposure and HLA in healthy donors. Profiled with immunoSEQ multiplex PCR; TCRdb holds only in-frame clones, not every one. The table shows 300,000 to 400,000 clones, with roughly 85% occurring only once. Sequencing was performed on PBMCs. The receptors originated from a young woman in good health and CMV-seronegative.

CDR3 residues: CASNMVGGSGNTIYF. For the CDR3, the DNA is TGTGCCAGCAACATGGTCGGAGGGAGTGGAAACACCATATATTTT. The chain combines TRBV28 with TRBJ1-3, with D unresolved. This CDR3 is built from 15 residues. CDR1 and CDR2 from the germline V gene are MDHEN and SYDVKM. Trimming pared 7 bases from V and 3 bases from J, leaving 16 bases between.

The genes are TRBV6-1 and TRBJ2-7, with 7 bases aligning to TRBD1. With V trimmed by 3 bases and J by 1 base, 3 bases remained unmatched. CDR1 and CDR2 (germline): MNHNS, SASEGT. The CDR3 has 14 residues. The CDR3: CASSDGQVSYEQYF. CDR3 bases: TGTGCCAGCAGTGATGGACAGGTTTCCTACGAGCAGTACTTC.

V is TRBV6-1 and J is TRBJ1-1; D is ambiguous. Trimming pared 4 bases from V and 0 bases from J, leaving 6 bases between. The germline gives CDR1 MNHNS, CDR2 SASEGT. The CDR3 runs to 13 residues. CDR3 sequence: CASSARVNTEAFF. The CDR3 nucleotides read TGTGCCAGCAGTGCGAGAGTGAACACTGAAGCTTTCTTT.

The V and J genes are TRBV7-9 and TRBJ1-3, with TRBD1 as a possible D gene (5 bases). The germline CDR1 and CDR2 sequences are SEHNR and FQNEAQ (reference sequence). V was cut by 8 bases and J by 4 bases, with 21 bases left in between. CDR3 length: 16 amino acids. DNA of the CDR3: TGTGCCAGCTGGCCCCTGGGGGGAGGTGTCGGAAACACCATATATTTT. As protein: CASWPLGGGVGNTIYF.

J is TRBJ1-2 and V is TRBV6-5; D gene unclear. V was clipped by 0 bases and J by 0 bases, with 5 bases between them. Germline lookup yields CDR1 MNHEY and CDR2 SVGAGI. CDR3 length: 14 amino acids. CDR3 DNA sequence: TGTGCCAGCAGTTACTCCCAGACTAACTATGGCTACACCTTC. This codes for CASSYSQTNYGYTF.

The genes are TRBV5-1 and TRBJ1-1, with 8 bases lining up with TRBD1. From germline, CDR1 is SGHRS and CDR2 YFSETQ. V gave up 0 bases and J gave up 5 bases; unmatched junction bases: 3. This CDR3 comprises 14 residues. The CDR3 DNA is TGCGCCAGCAGCTTGGACCACAGGGGGACTGAAGCTTTCTTT. Translating it yields CASSLDHRGTEAFF. Drawing the rest from reference TRBV5-1 and TRBJ1-1, the complete variable domain is KAGVTQTPRYLIKTRGQQVTLSCSPISGHRSVSWYQQTPGQGLQFLFEYFSETQRNKGNFPGRFSGRQFSNSRSEMNVSTLELGDSALYLCASSLDHRGTEAFFGQGTRLTVV.

The gene calls are TRBV5-1 and TRBJ2-3; D possibly corresponds to TRBD2 (5 bases). CDR3 length: 16 amino acids. V shed 0 bases and J shed 2 bases, with 13 bases lying between them. Germline V gene lookup returns CDR1 SGHRS and CDR2 YFSETQ. The CDR3: CASSLVRGVTTDTQYF. The DNA of the CDR3 is TGCGCCAGCAGCTTGGTTCGGGGTGTAACCACAGATACGCAGTATTTT. Looking up the rest from reference TRBV5-1 and TRBJ2-3 gives the full variable domain: KAGVTQTPRYLIKTRGQQVTLSCSPISGHRSVSWYQQTPGQGLQFLFEYFSETQRNKGNFPGRFSGRQFSNSRSEMNVSTLELGDSALYLCASSLVRGVTTDTQYFGPGTRLTVL.

The chain recombines TRBV18 with TRBJ2-7; tentative D call: TRBD2 (5 bases). Germline lookup yields CDR1 KGHSH and CDR2 LQKENI. The V and J ends lost 2 bases and 0 bases respectively, with 11 bases between them. The CDR3 totals 15 residues. Here the CDR3 DNA reads TGTGCCAGCTCACCAGAAGAAGGGAGCTCCTACGAGCAGTACTTC. Protein product: CASSPEEGSSYEQYF.

This clone was recorded at least ten times. The V call is TRBV6-1, the J call TRBJ2-5, with D unresolved. V was clipped by 1 base and J by 4 bases, with 10 bases between them. The germline V gene encodes CDR1 MNHNS and CDR2 SASEGT. This CDR3 is 14 amino acids long. CDR3 coding DNA: TGTGCCAGCAGTGAAGAAAGAGACACAGAGACCCAGTACTTC. Protein: CASSEERDTETQYF.

J is TRBJ1-6 and V is TRBV2; D may be TRBD1 (5 bases). CDR1 is SNHLY, CDR2 FYNNEI, per germline. The CDR3 is 14 amino acids. V lost 3 bases to trimming and J lost 11 bases, with 14 bases between them. The CDR3 sequence: CASSDGGPYPPLHF. CDR3 DNA sequence: TGTGCCAGCAGTGACGGGGGACCTTACCCACCCCTCCACTTT.

This chain uses TRBV5-4 with TRBJ1-1; TRBD1 aligns across 9 bases. This CDR3 comprises 17 residues. Germline CDR1 is SGHNT and CDR2 is YYREEE (reference sequence). J was trimmed by 0 bases and V by 0 bases; bases with no gene match: 6. The CDR3 nucleotides read TGTGCCAGCAGCTTGGCCGGGACAGGGTGGATGAACACTGAAGCTTTCTTT. Its translation: CASSLAGTGWMNTEAFF.

This chain uses TRBV28 with TRBJ2-5, with a weak D call TRBD1 (6 bases). Germline CDR1 MDHEN, CDR2 SYDVKM. The V and J ends lost 3 bases and 1 base respectively, with 9 bases between them. The CDR3 totals 14 residues. The CDR3 sequence: CASSLGTPQETQYF. In DNA, the CDR3 is TGTGCCAGCAGTTTGGGGACACCCCAAGAGACCCAGTACTTC.

V gene TRBV28 combines with J gene TRBJ1-3, with a possible D match to TRBD1 (5 bases). With 6 bases removed from V and 3 bases from J, the gap between germline ends came to 15 bases. Germline V lookup: CDR1 MDHEN, CDR2 SYDVKM. The CDR3 has 15 amino acids. DNA for the CDR3: TGTGCCAGCAGCTTAAACCGGGGGTATGGAAACACCATATATTTT. Translation: CASSLNRGYGNTIYF. The full variable domain, completed using reference TRBV28 and TRBJ1-3, is DVKVTQSSRYLVKRTGEKVFLECVQDMDHENMFWYRQDPGLGLRLIYFSYDVKMKEKGDIPEGYSVSREKKERFSLILESASTNQTSMYLCASSLNRGYGNTIYFGEGSWLTVV.

The V gene is TRBV6-1, the J gene TRBJ1-6; no clear D gene. Germline loops: CDR1 MNHNS, CDR2 SASEGT. The CDR3 spans 13 residues. Trimming shortened V by 6 bases and J by 14 bases, and 17 bases separated the two germline ends. The CDR3 DNA reads TGTGCCAGCAGAGAGAGCGGATATAACACCCTCCACTTT. Translating gives CASRESGYNTLHF.

The chain combines TRBV19 with TRBJ2-7, with 10 positions matching TRBD1. V was clipped by 6 bases and J by 5 bases; unmatched bases: 7. This CDR3 has 14 residues. Germline CDR1 and CDR2: LNHDA and SQIVND (reference sequence). CDR3 sequence: CASRRDRGTHEQYF. The CDR3 region has the DNA TGTGCCAGTAGGCGGGACAGGGGTACCCACGAGCAGTACTTC.

The V gene is TRBV28, the J gene TRBJ2-7; 9 positions match TRBD1. This CDR3 region has 16 residues. Germline V gene data show CDR1 as MDHEN and CDR2 as SYDVKM. Trimming took 5 bases from V and 2 from J; bases not matched to a gene: 10. In nucleotides, the CDR3 is TGTGCCAGCAGTAAACCGGGACAGGGACACCCCTACGAGCAGTACTTC. Translation: CASSKPGQGHPYEQYF.

The rearrangement links TRBV7-9 to TRBJ1-1; D is unresolved. Trimming stripped 4 bases from V and 1 base from J, with 10 bases between. CDR1 SEHNR and CDR2 FQNEAQ come from the germline V gene (reference sequence). The CDR3 has 14 amino acids. The CDR3 protein is CASSSTAQNTEAFF. The CDR3 nucleotides read TGTGCCAGCAGCTCTACAGCACAGAACACTGAAGCTTTCTTT.

The V gene is TRBV29-1, the J gene TRBJ2-3; D gene unclear. The CDR3 extends over 15 amino acids. Germline CDR1 reads SQVTM; CDR2 reads ANQGSEA. The germline V and J ends were trimmed by 5 bases and 0 bases, with 15 bases remaining between them. CDR3 nucleotide sequence: TGCAGCGTTACACCAACATTTCCTAGCACAGATACGCAGTATTTT. Translating it yields CSVTPTFPSTDTQYF.

Written as DNA, the CDR3 is TGTGCCATCAGTGAAGCAGGGTCTCAGCCCCAGCATTTT. This gives the protein CAISEAGSQPQHF. The genes are TRBV10-3 and TRBJ1-5, with D possibly being TRBD1 (5 bases). Per the germline V gene, CDR1 is ENHRY and CDR2 is SYGVKD. Trimming took 3 bases from V and 6 from J, leaving 9 bases between them. There are 13 residues in the CDR3.

This clone was detected only a few times. The gene calls are TRBV2 and TRBJ1-1, with TRBD1 matching over 9 bases. CDR1 is SNHLY and CDR2 is FYNNEI in the germline V gene. The CDR3 has 14 residues. The trim removed 8 bases at V and 0 bases at J, leaving 4 bases unmatched. CDR3 region: CASGTGSLNTEAFF. The CDR3, as DNA: TGTGCCAGCGGGACAGGGTCCCTGAACACTGAAGCTTTCTTT.

The gene calls are TRBV7-9 and TRBJ2-7; D may be TRBD2 (6 bases). This CDR3 is built from 14 residues. Germline values: CDR1 SEHNR, CDR2 FQNEAQ (reference sequence). The germline V and J ends were trimmed by 6 bases and 6 bases, with 18 bases remaining between them. CDR3 DNA: TGTGCCAGCAGTCGTGGGGAGGCTAACGTCGAGCAGTACTTC. Translation: CASSRGEANVEQYF.

The chain links TRBV15 to TRBJ2-7, with D unresolved. Germline V CDR1 and CDR2: LNHNV, YYDKDF (reference sequence). The V and J ends lost 0 bases and 4 bases respectively, with 7 bases between them. The CDR3 consists of 13 residues. The CDR3 DNA is TGTGCCACCAGCAGAGATTTGGCATACGAGCAGTACTTC. This gives the protein CATSRDLAYEQYF.

J is TRBJ1-5 and V is TRBV28; D gene unclear. The ends were cut back, 3 bases at V and 5 bases at J, with 11 bases in the middle. The CDR3 runs 14 residues. The germline V gene encodes CDR1 MDHEN and CDR2 SYDVKM. Here the CDR3 reads CASSFQVGDQPQHF. The CDR3 bases are TGTGCCAGCAGTTTCCAAGTCGGGGATCAGCCCCAGCATTTT.